This is a list of T cell receptor beta chains from one sample in a study of cytomegalovirus exposure and HLA in healthy donors. Assay: immunoSEQ multiplex PCR; the TCRdb copy retains only in-frame clones and omits some. The sample includes around 150,000 clones, just under 85% of them seen just once. The sample consisted of PBMCs. Source of these receptors: a man aged 30 to 45 in good health and CMV-seropositive. The CDR3 runs from the conserved cysteine through the conserved F or W.

TRBV16	CASSQSRGGAWNEQFF
TRBV9	CASSVGTGVGGYTF
TRBV18	CASAIDRGPSPEHF
TRBV4-3	CASSQEEVLGGELFF
TRBV4-1	CASSQDLGAGTGELFF
TRBV19	CASSRAGGSTEAFF
TRBV5-1	CATQPDRGIRETQYF
TRBV5-1	CASSLQGATTEAFF
TRBV5-1	CASSPRLAGGHTDTQYF
TRBV6-5	CASSYNRNMNTEAFF
TRBV29-1	CSVSGSSSYNEQFF
TRBV5-1	CASSGTGENEKLFF
TRBV29-1	CSAADRDYGYTF
TRBV10-1	CASSPEGDEQYF
TRBV19	CASRHNNQPQHF
TRBV9	CASSVLGASSYNEQFF
TRBV5-1	CASSSEAGSSYEQYF
TRBV5-8	CASRLTGESSPLHF
TRBV30	CAWRGTGGSYEQYF
TRBV29-1	CSVEIAGWDSGYTF
TRBV19	CASSDPEALNYGYTF
TRBV7-2	CASSLLGDLSYEQYF
TRBV19	CASSPSGTSGVREQYF
TRBV9	CASSVAHSSGVADTQYF
TRBV27	CASAGGRAGASDTQYF
TRBV25-1	CASSVRQGLANEKLFF
TRBV4-1	CASSQGRINPGELFF
TRBV18	CASSPGGAQETQYF
TRBV6-6	CASSQTRLEVQETQYF
TRBV7-2	CASSLAPNTEAFF
TRBV7-8	CASSPSGGARDEQFF
TRBV4-3	CASSQGGNSYEQYF
TRBV25-1	CASSGVLGVYGYTF
TRBV2	CASSVRGALLVYGYTF
TRBV5-4	CASSSNPPYREEQFF
TRBV7-3	CASSFGSTEAFF
TRBV6-5	CASSYHSANEQFF
TRBV19	CASSIDWGQGGDEQYF
TRBV19	CASSITLSGDFSYEQYF
TRBV9	CASSVRTAPYNEQFF
TRBV5-1	CASSSGAEAFNEKLFF
TRBV7-9	CASSLESQPQHF
TRBV7-8	CASSPRERGWTGELFF
TRBV5-1	CASSFPDRDAGEQYF
TRBV30	CAWSVMRGPLGYSNQPQHF
TRBV7-8	CASSLENSDQETQYF
TRBV5-6	CASSSDGVGELFF